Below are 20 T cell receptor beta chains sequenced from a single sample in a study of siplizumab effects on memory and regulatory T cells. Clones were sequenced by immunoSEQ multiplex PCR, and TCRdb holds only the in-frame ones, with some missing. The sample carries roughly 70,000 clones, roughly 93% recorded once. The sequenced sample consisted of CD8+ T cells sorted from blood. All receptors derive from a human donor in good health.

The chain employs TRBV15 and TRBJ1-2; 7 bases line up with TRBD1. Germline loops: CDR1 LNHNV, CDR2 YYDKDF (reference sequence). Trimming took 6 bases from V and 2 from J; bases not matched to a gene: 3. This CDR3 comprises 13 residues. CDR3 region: CATRGTDNYGYTF. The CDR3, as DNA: TGTGCCACCAGGGGGACAGACAACTATGGCTACACCTTC.

Here the CDR3 reads CASSWGDTGELFF. The CDR3 DNA is TGCGCCAGCAGCTGGGGCGACACCGGGGAGCTGTTTTTT. The chain uses TRBV4-1 and TRBJ2-2; the D gene is possibly TRBD1 (5 bases). CDR3 size: 13 residues. CDR1 is MGHRA, CDR2 YSYEKL, per germline. V lost 5 bases to trimming and J lost 3 bases, with 7 bases between them.

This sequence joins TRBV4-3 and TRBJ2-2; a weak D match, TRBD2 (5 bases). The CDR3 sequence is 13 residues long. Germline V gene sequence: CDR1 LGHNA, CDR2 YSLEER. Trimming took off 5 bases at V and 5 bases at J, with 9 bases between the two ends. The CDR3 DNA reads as TGCGCCAGCAGCTACGGACTGACCGGGGAGCTGTTTTTT. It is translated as CASSYGLTGELFF.

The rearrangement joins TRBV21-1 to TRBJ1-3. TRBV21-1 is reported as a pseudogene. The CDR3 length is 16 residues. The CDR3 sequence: CASSPPRRNSGNTIYF. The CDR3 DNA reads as TGTGCCAGCAGCCCTCCCCGACGGAACTCTGGAAACACCATATATTTT.

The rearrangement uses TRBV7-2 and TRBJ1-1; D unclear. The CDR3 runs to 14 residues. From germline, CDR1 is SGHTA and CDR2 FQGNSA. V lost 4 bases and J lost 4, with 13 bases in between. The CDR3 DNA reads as TGTGCCAGCAGCTATAGCGTCACTGCCACTGAAGCTTTCTTT. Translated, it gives CASSYSVTATEAFF.

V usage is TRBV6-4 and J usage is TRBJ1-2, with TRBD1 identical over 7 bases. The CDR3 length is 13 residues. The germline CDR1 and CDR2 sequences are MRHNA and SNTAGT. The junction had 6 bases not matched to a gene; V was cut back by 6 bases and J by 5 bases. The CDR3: CASRGQDYYGYTF. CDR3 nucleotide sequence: TGTGCCAGCAGAGGACAGGATTATTATGGCTACACCTTC.

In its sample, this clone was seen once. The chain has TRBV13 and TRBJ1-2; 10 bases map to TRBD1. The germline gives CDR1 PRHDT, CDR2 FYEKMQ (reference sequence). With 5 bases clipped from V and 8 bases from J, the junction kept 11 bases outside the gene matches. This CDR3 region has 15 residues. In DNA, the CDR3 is TGTGCCAGCAGCCCGTGGGGACAGGGGTATCAGGGCTACACCTTC. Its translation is CASSPWGQGYQGYTF.

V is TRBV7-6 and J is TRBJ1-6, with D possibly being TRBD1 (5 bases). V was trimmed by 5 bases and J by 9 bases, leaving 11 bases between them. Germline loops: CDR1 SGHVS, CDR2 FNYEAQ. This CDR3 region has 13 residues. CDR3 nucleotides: TGTGCCAGCAGCCTCGGGGGTGCTTCACCCCTCCACTTT. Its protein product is CASSLGGASPLHF.

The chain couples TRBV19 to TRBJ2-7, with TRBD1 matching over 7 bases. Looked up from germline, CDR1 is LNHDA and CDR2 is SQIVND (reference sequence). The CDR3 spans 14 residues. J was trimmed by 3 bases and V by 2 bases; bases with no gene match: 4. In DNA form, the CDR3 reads TGTGCCAGTAGTATACAGGGGGACCTCTACGAGCAGTACTTC. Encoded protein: CASSIQGDLYEQYF. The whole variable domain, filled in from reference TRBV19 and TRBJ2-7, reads DGGITQSPKYLFRKEGQNVTLSCEQNLNHDAMYWYRQDPGQGLRLIYYSQIVNDFQKGDIAEGYSVSREKKESFPLTVTSAQKNPTAFYLCASSIQGDLYEQYFGPGTRLTVT.

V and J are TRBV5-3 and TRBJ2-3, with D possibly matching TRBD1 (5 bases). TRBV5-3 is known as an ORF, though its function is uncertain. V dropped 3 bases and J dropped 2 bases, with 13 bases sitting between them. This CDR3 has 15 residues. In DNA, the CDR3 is TGTGCCAGAAGCTCGTCGGCCAGGGTCACAGATACGCAGTATTTT. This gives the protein CARSSSARVTDTQYF.

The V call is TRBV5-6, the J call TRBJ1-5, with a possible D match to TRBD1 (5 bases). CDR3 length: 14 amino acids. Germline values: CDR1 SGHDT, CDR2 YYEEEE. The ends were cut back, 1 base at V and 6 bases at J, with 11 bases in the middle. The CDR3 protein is CASSLYGGGQPQHF. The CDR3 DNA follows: TGTGCCAGCAGCTTGTACGGGGGAGGTCAGCCCCAGCATTTT.

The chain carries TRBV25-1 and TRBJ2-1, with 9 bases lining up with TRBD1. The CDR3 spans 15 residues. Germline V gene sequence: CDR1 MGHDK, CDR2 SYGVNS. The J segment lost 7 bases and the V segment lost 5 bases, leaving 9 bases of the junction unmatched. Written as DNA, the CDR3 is TGTGCCAGCAGTCCGGGACAGGGACCTTTTAATGAGCAGTTCTTC. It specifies CASSPGQGPFNEQFF.

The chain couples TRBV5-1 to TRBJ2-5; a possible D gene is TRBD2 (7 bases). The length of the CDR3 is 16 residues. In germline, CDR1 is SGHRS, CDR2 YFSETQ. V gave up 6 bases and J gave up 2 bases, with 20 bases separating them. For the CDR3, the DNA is TGCGCCAGCAACGACGGGCGGGGGCGCAATCAAGAGACCCAGTACTTC. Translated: CASNDGRGRNQETQYF.

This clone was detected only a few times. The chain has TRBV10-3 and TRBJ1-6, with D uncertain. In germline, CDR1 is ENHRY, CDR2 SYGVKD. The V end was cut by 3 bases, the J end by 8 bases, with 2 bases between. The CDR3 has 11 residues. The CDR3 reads CAISDDSPLHF. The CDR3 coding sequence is TGTGCCATCAGTGACGATTCACCCCTCCACTTT.

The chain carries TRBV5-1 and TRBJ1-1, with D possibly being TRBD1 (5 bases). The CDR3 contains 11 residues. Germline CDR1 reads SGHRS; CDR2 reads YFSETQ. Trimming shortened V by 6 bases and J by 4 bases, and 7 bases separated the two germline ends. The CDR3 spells CASMGGTEAFF. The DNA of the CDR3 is TGCGCCAGCATGGGGGGCACTGAAGCTTTCTTT.

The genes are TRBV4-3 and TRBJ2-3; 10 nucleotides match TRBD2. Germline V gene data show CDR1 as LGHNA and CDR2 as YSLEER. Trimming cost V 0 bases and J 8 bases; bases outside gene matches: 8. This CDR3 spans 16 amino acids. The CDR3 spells CASSQDLAGEQGTQYF. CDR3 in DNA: TGCGCCAGCAGCCAAGACCTAGCGGGGGAGCAGGGTACGCAGTATTTT.

The CDR3 DNA sequence: TGTGCCAGCAGTCCATACAGGGTCCACGAGCAGTACTTC. It encodes CASSPYRVHEQYF. The chain has TRBV28 and TRBJ2-7; TRBD1 is a possible D gene (6 bases). The CDR3 covers 13 residues. Trimming removed 5 bases from V and 5 bases from J, with 13 bases in between. Germline values: CDR1 MDHEN, CDR2 SYDVKM.

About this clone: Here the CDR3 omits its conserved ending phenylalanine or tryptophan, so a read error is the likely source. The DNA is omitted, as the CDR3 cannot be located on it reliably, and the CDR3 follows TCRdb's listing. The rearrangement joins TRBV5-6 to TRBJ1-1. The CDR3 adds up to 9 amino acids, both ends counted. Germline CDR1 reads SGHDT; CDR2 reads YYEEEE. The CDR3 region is CASSWEGPN.

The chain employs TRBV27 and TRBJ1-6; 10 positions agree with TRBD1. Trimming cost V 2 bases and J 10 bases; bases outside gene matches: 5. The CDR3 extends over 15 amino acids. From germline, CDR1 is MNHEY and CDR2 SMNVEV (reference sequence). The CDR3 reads CASSLGDRGISPLHF. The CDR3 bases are TGTGCCAGCAGTTTAGGGGACAGGGGTATCTCACCCCTCCACTTT.

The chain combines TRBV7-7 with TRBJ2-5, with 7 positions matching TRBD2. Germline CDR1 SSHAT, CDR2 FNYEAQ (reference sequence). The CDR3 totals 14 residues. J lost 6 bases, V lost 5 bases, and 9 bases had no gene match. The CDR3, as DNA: TGTGCCAGCAGCAGCCCAGGGAGGGAAAAGACCCAGTACTTC. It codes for CASSSPGREKTQYF.